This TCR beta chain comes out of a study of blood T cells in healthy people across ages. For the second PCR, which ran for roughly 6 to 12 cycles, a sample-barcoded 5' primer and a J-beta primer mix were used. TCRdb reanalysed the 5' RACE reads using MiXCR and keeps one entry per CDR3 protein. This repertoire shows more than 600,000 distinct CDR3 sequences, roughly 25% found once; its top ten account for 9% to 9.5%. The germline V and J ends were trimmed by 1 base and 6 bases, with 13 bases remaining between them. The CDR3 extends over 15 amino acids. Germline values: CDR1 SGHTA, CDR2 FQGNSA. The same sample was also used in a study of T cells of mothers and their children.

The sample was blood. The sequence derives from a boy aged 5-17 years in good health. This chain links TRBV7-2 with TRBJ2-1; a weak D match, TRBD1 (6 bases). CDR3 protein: CASSLGRQGINEQFF. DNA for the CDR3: TGTGCCAGCAGCTTAGGTAGGCAGGGGATCAATGAGCAGTTCTTC. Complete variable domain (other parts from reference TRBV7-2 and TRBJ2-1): GAGVSQSPSNKVTEKGKDVELRCDPISGHTALYWYRQSLGQGLEFLIYFQGNSAPDKSGLPSDRFSAERTGGSVSTLTIQRTQQEDSAVYLCASSLGRQGINEQFFGPGTRLTVL.